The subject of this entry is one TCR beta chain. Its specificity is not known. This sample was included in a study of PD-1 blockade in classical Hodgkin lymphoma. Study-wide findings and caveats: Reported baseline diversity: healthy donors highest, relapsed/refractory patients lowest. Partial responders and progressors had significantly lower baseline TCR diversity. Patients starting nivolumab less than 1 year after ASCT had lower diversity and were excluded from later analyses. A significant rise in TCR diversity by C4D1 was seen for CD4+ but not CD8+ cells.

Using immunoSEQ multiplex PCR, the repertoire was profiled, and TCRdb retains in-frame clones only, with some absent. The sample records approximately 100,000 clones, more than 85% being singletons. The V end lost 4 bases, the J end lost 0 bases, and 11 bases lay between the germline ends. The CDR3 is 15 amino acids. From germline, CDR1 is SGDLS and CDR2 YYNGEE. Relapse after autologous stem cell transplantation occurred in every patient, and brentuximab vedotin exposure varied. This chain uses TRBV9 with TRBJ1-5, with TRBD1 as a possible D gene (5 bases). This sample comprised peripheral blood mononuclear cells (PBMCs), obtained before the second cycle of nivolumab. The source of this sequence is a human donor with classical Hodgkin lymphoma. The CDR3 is CASSPSGSSNQPQHF. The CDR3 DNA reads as TGTGCCAGCAGCCCTTCAGGGTCTAGCAATCAGCCCCAGCATTTT.